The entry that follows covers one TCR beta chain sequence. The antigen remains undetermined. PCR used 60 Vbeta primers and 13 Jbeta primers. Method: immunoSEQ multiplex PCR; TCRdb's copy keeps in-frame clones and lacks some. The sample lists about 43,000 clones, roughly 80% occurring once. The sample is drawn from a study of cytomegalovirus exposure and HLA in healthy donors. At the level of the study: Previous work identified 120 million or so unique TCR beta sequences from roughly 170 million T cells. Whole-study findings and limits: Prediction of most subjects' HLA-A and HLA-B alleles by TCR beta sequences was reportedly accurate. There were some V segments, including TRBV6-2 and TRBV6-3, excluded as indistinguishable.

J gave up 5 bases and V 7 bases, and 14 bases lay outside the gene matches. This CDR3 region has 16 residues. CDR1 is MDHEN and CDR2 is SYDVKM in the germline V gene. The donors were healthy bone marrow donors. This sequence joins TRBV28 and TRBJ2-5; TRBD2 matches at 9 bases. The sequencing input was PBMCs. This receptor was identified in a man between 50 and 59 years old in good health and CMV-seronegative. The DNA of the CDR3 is TGTGCCAGCACTTCCGCGGGAGGGCCACTCGCGGAGACCCAGTACTTC. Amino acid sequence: CASTSAGGPLAETQYF.